This TCR beta chain was captured in a study of post-analysis software for immune sequencing data. Broader study findings: A significant reduction in normalized Chao1 diversity was observed in multiple sclerosis patients versus controls.

Carried by the TCR beta cDNA libraries were unique molecular identifiers. T cells numbering about 0.85 to 11 million yielded cDNA molecules that totaled about 500,000. TCRdb itself ran the PCR reads through MiXCR, one entry per CDR3 protein. Of hundreds of thousands of distinct CDR3 sequences listed, 40% to 55% are singletons. A few counts support this clonotype. Its target is not known. The specimen sequenced was blood. The source is a girl aged 10 to 17 with multiple sclerosis.

DNA of the CDR3: TGTGCCAGCAGTTCCATGACTAGTCCCAATACGCAGTATTTT. Translating it yields CASSSMTSPNTQYF. The chain combines TRBV28 with TRBJ2-3; tentatively, D is TRBD2 (6 bases). The CDR3 totals 14 residues. V was trimmed by 4 bases and J by 7 bases, leaving 15 bases between them. Germline V gene sequence: CDR1 MDHEN, CDR2 SYDVKM.